Below are 25 T cell receptor beta chains sequenced from a single sample in a study of blood T cell repertoires in COVID-19. This table comes from immunoSEQ multiplex PCR, and its TCRdb copy is limited to in-frame clones, with some not included. The sample shows under 170,000 clones, approximately 86% of them seen only once. The sample taken for sequencing was peripheral blood. These receptors all come from a man in his 70s with acute or convalescent COVID-19.

The chain is built from TRBV19 and TRBJ1-1; D might be TRBD1 (6 bases). The CDR3 extends over 14 amino acids. Germline V gene lookup returns CDR1 LNHDA and CDR2 SQIVND (reference sequence). Trimming removed 5 bases at V and 2 bases at J, with 12 bases between. The CDR3 sequence: CASSSDRFNTEAFF. The CDR3 region has the DNA TGTGCCAGTAGTTCCGACAGGTTTAACACTGAAGCTTTCTTT.

The chain is built from TRBV3-1 (or the pseudogene TRBV3-2) and TRBJ2-3; D unclear. Trimming left V 4 bases short and J 0 bases short, with 5 bases between. This CDR3 is 13 amino acids long. Germline V gene sequence: CDR1 LGHDT, CDR2 YNNKEL (reference sequence). CDR3 amino acids: CASSLTSTDTQYF. The CDR3 region has the DNA TGTGCCAGCAGCCTAACTAGCACAGATACGCAGTATTTT.

The rearrangement uses TRBV18 and TRBJ2-3; 12 nucleotides line up with TRBD2. CDR1 is KGHSH, CDR2 LQKENI, per germline. This CDR3 spans 16 amino acids. J gave up 5 bases and V 3 bases, and 6 bases lay outside the gene matches. In nucleotides, the CDR3 is TGTGCCAGCTCACCTGGACTAGCGGGAAGGGGAGATACGCAGTATTTT. Residues: CASSPGLAGRGDTQYF.

The chain employs TRBV27 and TRBJ2-2; 9 positions match TRBD1. Germline values: CDR1 MNHEY, CDR2 SMNVEV (reference sequence). There are 17 residues in the CDR3. After removal of 6 bases from V and 7 bases from J, the junction contained 15 bases not matched to a gene. The CDR3 loop is CASRGLPGQGGNGELFF. CDR3 nucleotide sequence: TGTGCCAGCAGGGGATTACCGGGACAGGGAGGCAACGGGGAGCTGTTTTTT.

The chain employs TRBV2 and TRBJ2-1, with 12 bases matching TRBD2. With V trimmed by 7 bases and J by 5 bases, 3 bases remained unmatched. Germline V gene sequence: CDR1 SNHLY, CDR2 FYNNEI. This CDR3 region has 14 residues. The CDR3 loop reads CASIWTSGNNEQFF. The CDR3, as DNA: TGTGCCAGCATTTGGACTAGCGGGAACAATGAGCAGTTCTTC.

The chain couples TRBV7-2 to TRBJ1-2, with 7 bases that match TRBD1. The junction had 5 bases not matched to a gene; V was cut back by 3 bases and J by 7 bases. The germline gives CDR1 SGHTA, CDR2 FQGNSA. The CDR3 has 13 residues. CDR3 amino acids: CASSFEGALGYTF. CDR3 in DNA: TGTGCCAGCAGCTTTGAGGGGGCGCTTGGCTACACCTTC.

The rearrangement links TRBV7-2 to TRBJ2-5; TRBD2 matches at 12 bases. With 5 bases clipped from V and 2 bases from J, the junction kept 12 bases outside the gene matches. The CDR3 sequence is 18 residues long. The germline V gene has CDR1 SGHTA and CDR2 FQGNSA. In DNA form, the CDR3 reads TGTGCCAGCAGCAGGACTAGCGGGGCTGTCGGGTGGCAAGAGACCCAGTACTTC. Its translation is CASSRTSGAVGWQETQYF.

As to this clone: Distinct nucleotide sequences in the sample also encode this CDR3. This chain uses TRBV19 with TRBJ2-3; 12 nucleotides align to TRBD2. CDR3 size: 17 residues. Per the germline V gene, CDR1 is LNHDA and CDR2 is SQIVND (reference sequence). V was clipped by 2 bases and J by 0 bases; unmatched bases: 3. CDR3 nucleotides: TGTGCCAGTAGTATACTAGCGGGAGGGCCAAGCACAGATACGCAGTATTTT. Encoded protein: CASSILAGGPSTDTQYF.

The genes are TRBV25-1 and TRBJ2-5, with D tentatively TRBD1 (5 bases). Looked up from germline, CDR1 is MGHDK and CDR2 is SYGVNS. This CDR3 has 14 residues. V lost 4 bases, J lost 5 bases, and 14 bases lay in between. CDR3 region: CASSGAGSRETQYF. The CDR3 DNA follows: TGTGCCAGCAGTGGAGCAGGGTCTCGGGAGACCCAGTACTTC.

This clone was counted once. J is TRBJ1-6 and V is TRBV6-4, with D perhaps matching TRBD1 (5 bases). Germline loops: CDR1 MRHNA, CDR2 SNTAGT. There are 13 residues in the CDR3. Trimming pared 6 bases from V and 7 bases from J, leaving 10 bases between. The CDR3 here is CASRAGYNSPLHF. The CDR3 bases are TGTGCCAGCAGGGCAGGGTACAATTCACCCCTCCACTTT.

The chain has TRBV7-2 and TRBJ1-6; tentative D call: TRBD1 (5 bases). Trimming left V 7 bases short and J 2 bases short, with 15 bases between. The CDR3 runs 16 residues. The V gene's germline CDR1 is SGHTA and CDR2 FQGNSA. The CDR3 loop reads CASTVGGVAYNSPLHF. The CDR3 region has the DNA TGTGCCAGCACCGTGGGGGGGGTCGCCTATAATTCACCCCTCCACTTT.

The chain is built from TRBV6-6 and TRBJ1-1, with 7 positions matching TRBD1. Germline loops: CDR1 MNHNY, CDR2 SVGAGI (reference sequence). The CDR3 consists of 15 residues. J was trimmed by 2 bases and V by 4 bases; bases with no gene match: 7. The CDR3 nucleotides are TGTGCCAGCAGTTTTGGGGACAGCTTCAACACTGAAGCTTTCTTT. This encodes CASSFGDSFNTEAFF.

Concerning this clone itself: Within the sample, other DNA sequences also encode this same CDR3. This chain connects TRBV9 to TRBJ1-3; the D gene is possibly TRBD1 (6 bases). The CDR3 contains 14 residues. Trimming removed 3 bases at V and 1 base at J, with 8 bases between. Germline V gene lookup returns CDR1 SGDLS and CDR2 YYNGEE. DNA of the CDR3: TGTGCCAGCAGCGAACAGGGATCTGGAAACACCATATATTTT. Encoded protein: CASSEQGSGNTIYF.

The chain uses TRBV5-4 and TRBJ2-3; D possibly corresponds to TRBD2 (5 bases). CDR3 length equals 14 residues. Germline V CDR1 and CDR2: SGHNT, YYREEE (reference sequence). V was shortened by 0 bases and J by 5 bases, with 10 bases between the two germline ends. CDR3 amino acids: CASSLGRSGDTQYF. The CDR3 region has the DNA TGTGCCAGCAGCTTGGGGAGGAGTGGAGATACGCAGTATTTT.

The CDR3 reads CAIGTVAGTGELFF. DNA for the CDR3: TGTGCCATCGGGACCGTAGCGGGAACCGGGGAGCTGTTTTTT. The chain is built from TRBV10-3 and TRBJ2-2; 8 bases are shared with TRBD2. The CDR3 is 14 residues long. After removal of 8 bases from V and 5 bases from J, the junction contained 7 bases not matched to a gene. CDR1 and CDR2 from the germline V gene are ENHRY and SYGVKD.

The chain couples TRBV24-1 to TRBJ2-3; perhaps TRBD1 as D (7 bases). In germline, CDR1 is KGHDR, CDR2 SFDVKD. The CDR3 has 14 amino acids. The germline V and J ends were trimmed by 4 bases and 8 bases, with 15 bases remaining between them. The DNA of the CDR3 is TGTGCCACCAGTGAACCCGGACAGGAGGGTACGCAGTATTTT. Amino acids: CATSEPGQEGTQYF.

This chain connects TRBV11-2 to TRBJ2-1; 9 bases fit TRBD2. The V segment lost 6 bases and the J segment 4 bases; nucleotides outside the gene matches: 7. CDR1 and CDR2 from the germline V gene are SGHAT and FQNNGV. The CDR3 is 15 residues long. CDR3 protein: CASRPTSGQYNEQFF. The CDR3 nucleotides are TGTGCCAGCAGGCCTACTAGCGGGCAGTACAATGAGCAGTTCTTC.

This chain joins TRBV9 and TRBJ1-2; 9 nucleotides match TRBD1. Germline V gene sequence: CDR1 SGDLS, CDR2 YYNGEE. V lost 0 bases, J lost 9 bases, and 6 bases stayed unmatched. This CDR3 has 14 residues. CDR3 sequence reads: CASSVGGQGTRYTF. CDR3 bases: TGTGCCAGCAGCGTAGGGGGACAGGGTACGCGCTACACCTTC.

The chain uses TRBV11-2 and TRBJ2-5; TRBD2 is a possible D gene (6 bases). V was cut by 1 base and J by 1 base, with 7 bases left in between. Germline loops: CDR1 SGHAT, CDR2 FQNNGV. The CDR3 totals 14 residues. CDR3 nucleotide sequence: TGTGCCAGCAGCTTAGGGGACTCCCAAGAGACCCAGTACTTC. It is translated as CASSLGDSQETQYF.

The J gene is TRBJ2-7, the V gene TRBV28; TRBD2 is a possible D gene (6 bases). The germline gives CDR1 MDHEN, CDR2 SYDVKM. V lost 8 bases to trimming and J lost 2 bases, with 16 bases between them. The CDR3 length is 14 residues. The CDR3 loop is CASAPSGGAYEQYF. In DNA, the CDR3 is TGTGCCAGCGCCCCCTCCGGAGGGGCCTACGAGCAGTACTTC.

The chain joins TRBV6-5 to TRBJ2-5, with 7 bases that match TRBD1. CDR1 MNHEY and CDR2 SVGAGI come from the germline V gene. This CDR3 spans 13 amino acids. J was trimmed by 5 bases and V by 6 bases; bases with no gene match: 6. CDR3 in amino acids: CASRNTGVETQYF. The CDR3 nucleotides read TGTGCCAGCAGGAATACAGGGGTGGAGACCCAGTACTTC.

The chain couples TRBV24-1 to TRBJ1-5; D is ambiguous. V was trimmed by 4 bases and J by 6 bases, leaving 9 bases between them. Germline V gives CDR1 KGHDR, CDR2 SFDVKD. This CDR3 contains 13 residues. In DNA form, the CDR3 reads TGTGCCACCAGTGACCAGACTAGTCAGCCCCAGCATTTT. This codes for CATSDQTSQPQHF.

The chain uses TRBV4-3 and TRBJ2-3, with 15 bases fitting TRBD2. CDR1 and CDR2 from the germline V gene are LGHNA and YSLEER. The CDR3 has 17 residues. The V gene end was trimmed by 2 bases and the J gene end by 4 bases; junction bases not matched to a gene: 4. The CDR3 here is CASSQTGLAGGADTQYF. In DNA form, the CDR3 reads TGCGCCAGCAGCCAAACCGGACTAGCGGGAGGGGCAGATACGCAGTATTTT.

In this sample, this clone turned up once. Other nucleotide sequences from this sample produce the same CDR3. V is TRBV28 and J is TRBJ2-1, with TRBD1 identical over 9 bases. From germline, CDR1 is MDHEN and CDR2 SYDVKM. The J segment lost 0 bases and the V segment lost 6 bases, leaving 3 bases of the junction unmatched. This CDR3 has 15 residues. This CDR3 reads CASSLGQGSYNEQFF. CDR3 nucleotide sequence: TGTGCCAGCAGCCTGGGACAGGGCTCCTACAATGAGCAGTTCTTC.

The rearrangement uses TRBV4-2 and TRBJ1-5; 7 bases map to TRBD1. Germline V gene data show CDR1 as LGHNA and CDR2 as YNFKEQ. This CDR3 is built from 15 residues. With V trimmed by 0 bases and J by 3 bases, 2 bases remained unmatched. DNA for the CDR3: TGTGCCAGCAGCCAAGATGGGACAGCCAATCAGCCCCAGCATTTT. Translated, it gives CASSQDGTANQPQHF.